This paragraph covers one T cell receptor (beta chain) sequence. Which antigen it targets is not known. No per-base quality is available; no much larger clone lies one base away. The source of the sample is a study of CD8 T cells in Susac syndrome (dated by TCRdb to between 2018 and 2020). For the study in its entirety: Of the Susac syndrome patients who were sequenced, under 10 were in clinical remission while roughly six had clinically active disease. Susac syndrome patients were therapy-naive, on corticosteroids (some also receiving IVIg), or on IVIg alone at blood withdrawal. The study used repertoire sequencing to test whether antigen drove CD8+ T cell activation and differentiation in Susac syndrome.

V is clipped by 8 bases and J by 1 base, and the sequence between their germline boundaries is 12 bases long. CDR1 and CDR2 were assigned from the germline V gene as SGHVS and FQNEAQ. The CDR3 covers 14 residues, taking in both the cysteine and the phenylalanine. The CDR3 DNA has 42 bases and is translated from base 1. Peripheral blood CD8+ and CD4+ T cells from healthy donors, Susac syndrome patients and multiple sclerosis patients were profiled by high-throughput TCR beta sequencing. The Susac syndrome patients fulfilled recently defined diagnostic criteria for definite or probable disease. Bulk CD8+ and CD4+ T cells were purified by magnetic negative isolation, while CD8+ TEMRA cells were enriched using FACS. Blood was collected in EDTA tubes and processed within 24 hours, with PBMCs isolated through density gradient centrifugation. PBMCs intended for TCR sequencing were cryopreserved in liquid nitrogen and were subsequently thawed in a 37 degrees C water bath. The sorted or isolated CD4+, CD8+ and CD8+ TEMRA cells reached a purity of at least 90%.

Overall study outcomes, separate from this receptor: In the CD4+ T cell repertoire of Susac syndrome patients, clonal expansion was not detected. The TCR sequencing and HLA analysis was acknowledged to have included a relatively small number of individuals.

RNA was extracted using the RNeasy kit, and roughly 0.45 to 1 microgram was reverse transcribed with random hexamers. The immunoSEQ multiplex PCR assay, which covers 54 Vbeta and 13 Jbeta segments, was used to amplify TCR beta CDR3 regions. PCR amplification bias was corrected using a synthetic template baseline for primer optimization and computational correction. The authors processed their data as follows. Only productive sequences were kept, with reads annotated to V, D and J genes according to IMGT and analyzed in immunoSEQ Analyzer. Clonality was computed as one minus Shannon entropy normalized by log2 of the number of productive unique sequences. Public and private clones were assessed among the 100 most prevalent clones of each patient and control. A clone was defined as Susac-specific if it was absent from the healthy and MS cohorts, from some 980 published viral clones and from other ImmuneACCESS disease sequences. TCRdb handled the public reads itself, with Q25 trimming in fastp and clone calling in MiXCR, and kept productive beta chains. Every CDR3 protein is listed once, alongside the most common genes and DNA of its rows. TCRdb, not the original authors, processed these V and J calls. This sample has fewer than 200,000 distinct CDR3 sequences in its table, and 91% of those were observed once. The top ten hold 0.087% of the sample.

Sequencing was performed on CD4+ T cells from PBMCs. The TCR was taken from a human donor with Susac syndrome. The chain uses TRBV7-8 and TRBJ1-3; the D region possibly corresponds to TRBD1 (5 bases align). The CDR3 loop reads CASSTGGSGNTIYF. The nucleotide sequence is given as TGTGCCAGCTCAACGGGGGGGTCTGGAAACACCATATATTTT. With all but the CDR3 taken from the reference TRBV7-8 and TRBJ1-3 genes, the full variable domain is: GAGVSQSPRYKVAKRGQDVALRCDPISGHVSLFWYQQALGQGPEFLTYFQNEAQLDKSGLPSDRFFAERPEGSVSTLKIQRTQQEDSAVYLCASSTGGSGNTIYFGEGSWLTVV.